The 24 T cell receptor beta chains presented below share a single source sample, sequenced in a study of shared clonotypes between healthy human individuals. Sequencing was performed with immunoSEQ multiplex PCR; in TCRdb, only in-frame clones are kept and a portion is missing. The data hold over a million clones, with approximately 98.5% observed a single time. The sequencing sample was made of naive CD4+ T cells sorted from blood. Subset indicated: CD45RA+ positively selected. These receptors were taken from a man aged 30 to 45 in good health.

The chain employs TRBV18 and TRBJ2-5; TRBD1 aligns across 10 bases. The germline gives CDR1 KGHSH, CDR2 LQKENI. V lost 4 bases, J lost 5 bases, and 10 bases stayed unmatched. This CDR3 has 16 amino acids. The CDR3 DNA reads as TGTGCCAGCTCACAAAAGACAGGGGGCGCGGGGGAGACCCAGTACTTC. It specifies CASSQKTGGAGETQYF. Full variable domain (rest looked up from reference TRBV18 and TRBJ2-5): NAGVMQNPRHLVRRRGQEARLRCSPMKGHSHVYWYRQLPEEGLKFMVYLQKENIIDESGMPKERFSAEFPKEGPSILRIQQVVRGDSAAYFCASSQKTGGAGETQYFGPGTRLLVL.

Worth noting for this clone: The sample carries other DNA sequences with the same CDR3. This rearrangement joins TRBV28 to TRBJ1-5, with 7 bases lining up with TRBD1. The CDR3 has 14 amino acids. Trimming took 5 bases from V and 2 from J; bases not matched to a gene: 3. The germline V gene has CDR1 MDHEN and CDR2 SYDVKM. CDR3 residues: CASSPGTGNQPQHF. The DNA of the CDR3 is TGTGCCAGCAGTCCGGGGACAGGCAATCAGCCCCAGCATTTT.

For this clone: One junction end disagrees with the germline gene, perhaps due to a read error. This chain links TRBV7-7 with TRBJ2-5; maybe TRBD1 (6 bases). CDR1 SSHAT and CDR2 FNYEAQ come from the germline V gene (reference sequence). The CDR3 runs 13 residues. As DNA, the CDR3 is TGTGCTAGCAGGGGCCTTGGCCAAGAGACCCAGTACTTC. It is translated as CASRGLGQETQYF.

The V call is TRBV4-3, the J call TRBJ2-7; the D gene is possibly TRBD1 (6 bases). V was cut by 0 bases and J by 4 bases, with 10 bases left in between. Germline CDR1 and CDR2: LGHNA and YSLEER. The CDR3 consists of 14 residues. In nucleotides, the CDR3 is TGCGCCAGCAGCCAAGAACCCAGGGGATACGAGCAGTACTTC. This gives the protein CASSQEPRGYEQYF.

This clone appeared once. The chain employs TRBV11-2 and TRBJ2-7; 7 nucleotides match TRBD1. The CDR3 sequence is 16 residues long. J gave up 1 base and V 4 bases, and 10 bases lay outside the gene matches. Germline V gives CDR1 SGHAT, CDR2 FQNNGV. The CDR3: CASSSLTGTESYEQYF. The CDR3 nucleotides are TGTGCCAGCAGCTCACTCACCGGGACAGAGTCCTACGAGCAGTACTTC.

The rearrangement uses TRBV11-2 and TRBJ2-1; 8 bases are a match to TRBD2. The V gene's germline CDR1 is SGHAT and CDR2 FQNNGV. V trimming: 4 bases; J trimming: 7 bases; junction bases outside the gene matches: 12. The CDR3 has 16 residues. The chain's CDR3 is CASSSLAGGNLNEQFF. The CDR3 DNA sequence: TGTGCCAGCAGCTCCCTGGCGGGAGGAAACTTAAATGAGCAGTTCTTC.

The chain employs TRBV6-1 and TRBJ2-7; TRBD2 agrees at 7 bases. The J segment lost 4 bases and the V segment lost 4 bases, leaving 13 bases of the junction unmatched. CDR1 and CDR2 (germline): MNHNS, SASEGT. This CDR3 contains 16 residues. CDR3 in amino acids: CASSAASGGLEYEQYF. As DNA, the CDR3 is TGTGCCAGCAGTGCCGCCTCGGGGGGTCTAGAGTACGAGCAGTACTTC.

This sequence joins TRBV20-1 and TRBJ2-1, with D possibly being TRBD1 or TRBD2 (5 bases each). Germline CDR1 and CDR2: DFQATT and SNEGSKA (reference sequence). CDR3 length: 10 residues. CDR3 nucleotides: TGCAGCGCCATTGTGGGACAGCAGTTCTTC. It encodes CSAIVGQQFF.

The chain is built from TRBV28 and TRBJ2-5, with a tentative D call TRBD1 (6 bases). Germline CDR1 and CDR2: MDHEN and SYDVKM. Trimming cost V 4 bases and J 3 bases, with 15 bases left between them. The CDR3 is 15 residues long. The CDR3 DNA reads TGTGCCAGCAGTTCAGGGAGACGGACAGAAGAGACCCAGTACTTC. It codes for CASSSGRRTEETQYF.

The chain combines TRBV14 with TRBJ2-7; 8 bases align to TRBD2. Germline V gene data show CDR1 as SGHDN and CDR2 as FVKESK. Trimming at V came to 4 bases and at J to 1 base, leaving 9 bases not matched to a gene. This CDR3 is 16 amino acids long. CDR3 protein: CASSPLGTSGSYEQYF. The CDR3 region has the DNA TGTGCCAGCAGCCCCCTCGGAACTAGCGGTTCCTACGAGCAGTACTTC.

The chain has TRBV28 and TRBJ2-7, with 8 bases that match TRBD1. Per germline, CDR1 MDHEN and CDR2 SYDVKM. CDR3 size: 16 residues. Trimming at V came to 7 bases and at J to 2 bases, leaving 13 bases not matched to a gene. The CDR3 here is CASITSGTGTTYEQYF. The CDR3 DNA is TGTGCCAGCATCACCTCTGGGACAGGTACAACCTACGAGCAGTACTTC.

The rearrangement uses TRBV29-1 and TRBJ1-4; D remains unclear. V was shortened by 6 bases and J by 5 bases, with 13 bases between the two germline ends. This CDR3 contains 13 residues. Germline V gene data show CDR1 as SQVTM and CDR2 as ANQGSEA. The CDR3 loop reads CSVAVGLNEKLFF. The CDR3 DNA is TGCAGCGTGGCTGTAGGGCTGAATGAAAAACTGTTTTTT.

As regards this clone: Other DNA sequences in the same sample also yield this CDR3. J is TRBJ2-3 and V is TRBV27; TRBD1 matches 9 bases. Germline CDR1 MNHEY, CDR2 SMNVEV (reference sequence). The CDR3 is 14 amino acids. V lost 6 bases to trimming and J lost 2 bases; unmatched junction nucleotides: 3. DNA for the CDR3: TGTGCCAGCAGCCGGGACAGGGACACAGATACGCAGTATTTT. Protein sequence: CASSRDRDTDTQYF.

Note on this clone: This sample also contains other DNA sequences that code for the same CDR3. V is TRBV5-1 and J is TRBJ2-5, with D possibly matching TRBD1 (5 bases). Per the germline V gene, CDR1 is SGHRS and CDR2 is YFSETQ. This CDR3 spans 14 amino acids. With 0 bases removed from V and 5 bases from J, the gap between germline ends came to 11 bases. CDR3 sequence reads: CASSLGQGGETQYF. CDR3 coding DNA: TGCGCCAGCAGCTTGGGGCAGGGCGGCGAGACCCAGTACTTC.

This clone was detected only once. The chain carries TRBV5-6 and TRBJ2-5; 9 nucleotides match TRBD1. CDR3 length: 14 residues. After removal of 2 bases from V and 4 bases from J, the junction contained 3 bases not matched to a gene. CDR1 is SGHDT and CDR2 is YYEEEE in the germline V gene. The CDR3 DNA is TGTGCCAGCAGCTTACCGGGACAGGGAGAGACCCAGTACTTC. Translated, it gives CASSLPGQGETQYF.

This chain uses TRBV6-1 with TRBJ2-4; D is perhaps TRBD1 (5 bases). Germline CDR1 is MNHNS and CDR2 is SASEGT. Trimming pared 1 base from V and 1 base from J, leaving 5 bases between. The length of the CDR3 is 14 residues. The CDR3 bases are TGTGCCAGCAGTGAAGACAGGGCCAAAAACATTCAGTACTTC. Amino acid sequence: CASSEDRAKNIQYF.

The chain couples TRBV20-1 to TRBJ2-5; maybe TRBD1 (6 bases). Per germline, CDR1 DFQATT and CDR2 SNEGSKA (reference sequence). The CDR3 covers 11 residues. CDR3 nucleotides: TGCGGCCCAGCGACAGGCGAGACCCAGTACTTC. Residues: CGPATGETQYF.

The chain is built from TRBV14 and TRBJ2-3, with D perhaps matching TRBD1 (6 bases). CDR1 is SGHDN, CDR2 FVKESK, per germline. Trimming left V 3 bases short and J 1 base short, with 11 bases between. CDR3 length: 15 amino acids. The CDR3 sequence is CASSHVWGRTDTQYF. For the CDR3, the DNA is TGTGCCAGCAGCCACGTTTGGGGGCGCACAGATACGCAGTATTTT.

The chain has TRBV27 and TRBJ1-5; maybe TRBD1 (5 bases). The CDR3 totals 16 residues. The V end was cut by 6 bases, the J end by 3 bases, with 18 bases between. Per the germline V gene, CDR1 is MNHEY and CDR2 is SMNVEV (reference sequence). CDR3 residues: CASSPHSGGDNQPQHF. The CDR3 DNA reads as TGTGCCAGCAGCCCCCACAGTGGGGGGGACAATCAGCCCCAGCATTTT.

The DNA for the CDR3 is TGCGCCAGCAGCCTACTACAGGGTACGGTCTCCGGGGAGCTGTTTTTT. Its translation: CASSLLQGTVSGELFF. This chain links TRBV5-1 with TRBJ2-2, with D maybe TRBD1 (6 bases). The CDR3 loop spans 16 amino acids. The germline gives CDR1 SGHRS, CDR2 YFSETQ. Trimming pared 4 bases from V and 6 bases from J, leaving 19 bases between.

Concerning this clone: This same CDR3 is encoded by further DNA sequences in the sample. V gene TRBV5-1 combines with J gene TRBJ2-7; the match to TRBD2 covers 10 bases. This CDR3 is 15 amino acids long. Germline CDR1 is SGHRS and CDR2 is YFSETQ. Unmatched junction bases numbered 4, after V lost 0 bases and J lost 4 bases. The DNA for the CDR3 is TGCGCCAGCAGCTTGGTTCTAGCGGGAGAGTACGAGCAGTACTTC. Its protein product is CASSLVLAGEYEQYF.

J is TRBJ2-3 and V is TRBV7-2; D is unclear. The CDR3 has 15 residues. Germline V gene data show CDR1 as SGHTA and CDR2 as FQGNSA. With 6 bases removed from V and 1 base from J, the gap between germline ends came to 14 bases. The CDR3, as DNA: TGTGCCAGCAGGATCTCGGCCCGGGGCACAGATACGCAGTATTTT. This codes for CASRISARGTDTQYF. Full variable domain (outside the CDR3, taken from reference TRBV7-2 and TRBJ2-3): GAGVSQSPSNKVTEKGKDVELRCDPISGHTALYWYRQSLGQGLEFLIYFQGNSAPDKSGLPSDRFSAERTGGSVSTLTIQRTQQEDSAVYLCASRISARGTDTQYFGPGTRLTVL.

CDR3 loop: CASSEESSGSWADTQYF. As DNA, the CDR3 is TGTGCCAGCAGTGAAGAGTCTAGCGGGAGCTGGGCAGATACGCAGTATTTT. This sequence joins TRBV6-1 and TRBJ2-3; 10 bases map to TRBD2. V gave up 1 base and J gave up 4 bases; unmatched junction bases: 8. The germline gives CDR1 MNHNS, CDR2 SASEGT. The CDR3 is 17 amino acids.

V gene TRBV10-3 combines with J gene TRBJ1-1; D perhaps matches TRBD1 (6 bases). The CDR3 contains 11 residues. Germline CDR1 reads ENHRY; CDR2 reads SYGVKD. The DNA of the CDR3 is TGTGTCACTTGGGACACGAGTGAAGCTTTCTTT. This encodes CVTWDTSEAFF.